The following is a TCR beta chain sequence with its context. This record belongs to a study of blood T cell repertoires in COVID-19. TCRdb's table, derived via immunoSEQ multiplex PCR, lists solely in-frame clones and lacks some. The table has 65,000 to 95,000 clones, over 80% seen once. Germline V CDR1 and CDR2: SQVTM, ANQGSEA. The CDR3 totals 12 residues. Trimming took off 4 bases at V and 6 bases at J, with 10 bases between the two ends. Sequenced input: peripheral blood. The chain is built from TRBV29-1 and TRBJ1-5; D is unresolved. The clonotype was recovered from a man aged 80 or over with active or convalescent COVID-19. CDR3 loop: CSVAGEGQPQHF. The CDR3 nucleotides are TGCAGCGTTGCCGGGGAGGGTCAGCCCCAGCATTTT.